The 29 T cell receptor beta chains reported below all come from one sample, sequenced in a study of CD8 T cells in ankylosing spondylitis. Study-wide findings and caveats: What seemed typical of ankylosing spondylitis blood was a TCR beta motif built from 8 or 9 highly homologous variants.

TCRdb itself ran the 5' RACE reads through MiXCR, one entry per CDR3 protein. In the table there are around 770,000 distinct CDR3 sequences, around 19% of which are singletons. Their recognized antigens are unknown. Specimen: blood, either unsorted or a sorted T cell fraction (not recorded which). The origin of the receptors is a male donor with ankylosing spondylitis.

There are a few counts of this clonotype. This chain uses TRBV7-6 with TRBJ2-3; 7 bases line up with TRBD1. Germline assignment: CDR1 SGHVS and CDR2 FNYEAQ. Unmatched junction bases numbered 7, after V lost 5 bases and J lost 11 bases. The CDR3 is 12 residues long. Here the CDR3 reads CASSPGQAEQYF. In nucleotides, the CDR3 is TGTGCCAGCAGCCCCGGACAGGCAGAGCAGTATTTT.

In this sample, this clonotype turned up a few times. This CDR3 reads CASSFGRSGALAVYNEQFF. The CDR3 coding sequence is TGTGCCAGCAGTTTTGGACGATCGGGTGCCCTAGCGGTTTACAATGAGCAGTTCTTC. The gene calls are TRBV12-3 or TRBV12-4 and TRBJ2-1, with 7 bases matching TRBD2. J lost 4 bases, V lost 3 bases, and 18 bases had no gene match. This CDR3 is 19 amino acids long.

This clonotype was detected a few times. V is TRBV5-1 and J is TRBJ2-3; TRBD2 matches at 9 bases. This CDR3 is built from 14 residues. V lost 6 bases to trimming and J lost 4 bases; unmatched junction nucleotides: 6. The V gene's germline CDR1 is SGHRS and CDR2 YFSETQ. The CDR3: CASTLAGRADTQYF. As DNA, the CDR3 is TGCGCCAGCACCCTAGCGGGGAGGGCAGATACGCAGTATTTT.

This clonotype was counted many times. The V gene is TRBV15, the J gene TRBJ2-1, with no clear D. The CDR3 totals 14 residues. CDR1 LNHNV and CDR2 YYDKDF come from the germline V gene (reference sequence). V was clipped by 8 bases and J by 2 bases, with 13 bases between them. This CDR3 is CATGYGRTYNEQFF. CDR3 in DNA: TGTGCCACCGGCTACGGAAGAACCTACAATGAGCAGTTCTTC.

The chain carries TRBV20-1 and TRBJ2-7; possibly TRBD1 for D (5 bases). The germline V and J ends were trimmed by 4 bases and 2 bases, with 12 bases remaining between them. The CDR3 spans 13 residues. Germline V lookup: CDR1 DFQATT, CDR2 SNEGSKA (reference sequence). The CDR3 spells CSAKGDVTYEQYF. For the CDR3, the DNA is TGCAGTGCTAAAGGGGATGTAACCTACGAGCAGTACTTC.

The chain carries TRBV5-4 and TRBJ2-5, with D tentatively TRBD1 (6 bases). Germline V lookup: CDR1 SGHNT, CDR2 YYREEE (reference sequence). The V and J ends lost 4 bases and 5 bases respectively, with 18 bases between them. The CDR3 length is 15 residues. CDR3 region: CASSLGQSGRETQYF. DNA of the CDR3: TGTGCCAGCAGCCTAGGACAGAGTGGTCGTGAGACCCAGTACTTC.

This chain uses TRBV20-1 with TRBJ2-3; TRBD2 matches at 9 bases. Germline CDR1 DFQATT, CDR2 SNEGSKA (reference sequence). V lost 6 bases to trimming and J lost 4 bases; unmatched junction nucleotides: 5. The CDR3 has 13 residues. As DNA, the CDR3 is TGCAGTGCCGGACTAGCGCACGCAGATACGCAGTATTTT. Residues: CSAGLAHADTQYF.

The genes are TRBV18 and TRBJ1-6, with D tentatively TRBD1 (6 bases). Trimming took off 6 bases at V and 10 bases at J, with 19 bases between the two ends. Germline V gives CDR1 KGHSH, CDR2 LQKENI. This CDR3 region has 15 residues. CDR3 DNA: TGTGCCAGCTCGCCTACCGCGGGGGCTGGATCACCCCTCCACTTT. Its protein is CASSPTAGAGSPLHF.

This clonotype turned up a few times. The chain couples TRBV11-2 to TRBJ1-1, with 7 bases that match TRBD1. The V segment lost 3 bases and the J segment 6 bases; nucleotides outside the gene matches: 1. CDR1 is SGHAT and CDR2 is FQNNGV in the germline V gene. The CDR3 sequence is 12 residues long. This CDR3 reads CASSFGTAEAFF. CDR3 DNA: TGTGCCAGCAGCTTCGGGACAGCTGAAGCTTTCTTT.

This clonotype showed up many times. The chain carries TRBV5-1 and TRBJ2-7; D is uncertain. In germline, CDR1 is SGHRS, CDR2 YFSETQ. The CDR3 covers 14 residues. Trimming removed 0 bases from V and 0 bases from J, with 7 bases in between. The CDR3 loop reads CASSLDAISYEQYF. As DNA, the CDR3 is TGCGCCAGCAGCTTGGACGCCATCTCCTACGAGCAGTACTTC.

This clonotype has just a few counts. V usage is TRBV20-1 and J usage is TRBJ2-5; 10 bases align to TRBD2. This CDR3 has 13 amino acids. In germline, CDR1 is DFQATT, CDR2 SNEGSKA (reference sequence). V trimming: 3 bases; J trimming: 5 bases; junction bases outside the gene matches: 3. CDR3 sequence (DNA): TGCAGTGCTAGGCCTAGCGGGAGCGAGACCCAGTACTTC. It translates to CSARPSGSETQYF.

This clonotype was recorded many times. J is TRBJ2-3 and V is TRBV5-1; possible D gene TRBD1, 6 bases. The CDR3 totals 14 residues. V lost 3 bases and J 9 bases, leaving 17 bases between the germline ends. Germline CDR1 SGHRS, CDR2 YFSETQ. The CDR3 protein is CASSSTRQEETQYF. In DNA, the CDR3 is TGCGCCAGCAGCTCTACGAGACAGGAGGAGACGCAGTATTTT.

This clonotype was observed a few times. V is TRBV7-9 and J is TRBJ2-2; no clear D gene. Germline loops: CDR1 SEHNR, CDR2 FQNEAQ (reference sequence). Trimming cost V 10 bases and J 7 bases, with 10 bases left between them. The CDR3 runs to 11 residues. This chain's CDR3 is CATESLGELFF. In DNA, the CDR3 is TGTGCCACCGAGTCCCTCGGGGAGCTGTTTTTT.

The gene calls are TRBV28 and TRBJ1-1; 10 bases map to TRBD1. The CDR3 runs to 17 residues. The germline gives CDR1 MDHEN, CDR2 SYDVKM. Trimming removed 5 bases from V and 0 bases from J; junction bases left unmatched: 9. This CDR3 reads CASSPGDRGIVNTEAFF. CDR3 nucleotide sequence: TGTGCCAGCAGTCCCGGGGACAGGGGAATCGTGAACACTGAAGCTTTCTTT.

V and J are TRBV20-1 and TRBJ1-5; 10 nucleotides line up with TRBD1. The V gene's germline CDR1 is DFQATT and CDR2 SNEGSKA (reference sequence). The CDR3 is made up of 15 amino acids. The V segment lost 6 bases and the J segment 4 bases; nucleotides outside the gene matches: 9. CDR3: CSANGGTGENQPQHF. The CDR3 DNA reads as TGCAGTGCGAATGGTGGGACAGGGGAAAATCAGCCCCAGCATTTT.

The DNA of the CDR3 is TGTGCCAGCAGGGTAGCGGGAGGGAACTACGAGCAGTACTTC. Residues: CASRVAGGNYEQYF. The chain joins TRBV12-3 or TRBV12-4 to TRBJ2-7; 11 positions agree with TRBD2. The CDR3 runs 14 residues. Trimming took 6 bases from V and 3 from J; bases not matched to a gene: 4.

The gene calls are TRBV20-1 and TRBJ1-2; 7 bases match TRBD1. The CDR3 covers 16 residues. Germline V gives CDR1 DFQATT, CDR2 SNEGSKA (reference sequence). Trimming took 2 bases from V and 2 from J; bases not matched to a gene: 11. The CDR3 region is CSARQGDKMGNYGYTF. CDR3 DNA sequence: TGCAGTGCTAGACAGGGGGATAAAATGGGGAACTATGGCTACACCTTC.

In this sample, this clonotype turned up a few times. J is TRBJ2-3 and V is TRBV11-2; TRBD2 aligns across 7 bases. The CDR3 totals 18 residues. In germline, CDR1 is SGHAT, CDR2 FQNNGV. V dropped 1 base and J dropped 2; count of bases not matched to a gene: 12. CDR3 amino acids: CASSLVFSAGDLTDTQYF. CDR3 DNA sequence: TGTGCCAGCAGCTTAGTATTTTCCGCGGGGGACCTCACAGATACGCAGTATTTT. The full variable domain, its missing parts supplied by reference TRBV11-2 and TRBJ2-3, is EAGVAQSPRYKIIEKRQSVAFWCNPISGHATLYWYQQILGQGPKLLIQFQNNGVVDDSQLPKDRFSAERLKGVDSTLKIQPAKLEDSAVYLCASSLVFSAGDLTDTQYFGPGTRLTVL.

This clonotype was seen a few times. The chain is built from TRBV10-1 and TRBJ2-4; TRBD2 matches at 12 bases. V lost 2 bases to trimming and J lost 7 bases; unmatched junction nucleotides: 6. The CDR3 is 16 residues long. Germline V gene data show CDR1 as WNHNN and CDR2 as SYGVQD (reference sequence). The CDR3 DNA is TGCGCCAGCAGTGAGACTAGCGGGGGGCCTGGGAACATTCAGTACTTC. Amino acids: CASSETSGGPGNIQYF.

This clonotype was seen more than once but under ten times. This chain connects TRBV12-3 or TRBV12-4 to TRBJ1-3, with D possibly TRBD1 on 5 matching bases. Trimming left V 2 bases short and J 8 bases short, with 10 bases between. This CDR3 has 13 amino acids. CDR3 coding DNA: TGTGCCAGCAGTTTAAAGGGGATATACACCATATATTTT. Encoded protein: CASSLKGIYTIYF.

The chain links TRBV11-2 to TRBJ1-1; weak D call: TRBD1 (6 bases). Looked up from germline, CDR1 is SGHAT and CDR2 is FQNNGV. The CDR3 contains 14 residues. Trimming removed 2 bases from V and 3 bases from J, with 10 bases in between. CDR3 protein: CASSLRGGDTEAFF. The CDR3 coding sequence is TGTGCCAGCAGCTTAAGAGGGGGAGACACTGAAGCTTTCTTT.

This sequence joins TRBV19 and TRBJ2-1; D possibly corresponds to TRBD2 (6 bases). Trimming took 3 bases from V and 6 from J, leaving 15 bases between them. The CDR3 is 15 amino acids. Germline V gene sequence: CDR1 LNHDA, CDR2 SQIVND (reference sequence). CDR3 region: CASSIGSGGVNEQFF. CDR3 DNA: TGTGCCAGTAGTATTGGCTCCGGCGGGGTCAATGAGCAGTTCTTC.

The V call is TRBV4-1, the J call TRBJ2-5, with D tentatively TRBD1 (6 bases). V was shortened by 4 bases and J by 5 bases, with 14 bases between the two germline ends. This CDR3 is 14 amino acids long. Germline CDR1 and CDR2: MGHRA and YSYEKL. The CDR3 sequence: CASSLPWGRETQYF. In DNA, the CDR3 is TGCGCCAGCAGCCTCCCATGGGGGCGGGAGACCCAGTACTTC.

Only a few counts were recorded for this clonotype. This chain connects TRBV12-3 or TRBV12-4 to TRBJ1-4; D is uncertain. Trimming left V 6 bases short and J 6 bases short, with 14 bases between. This CDR3 is 14 amino acids long. The CDR3 sequence is CASSRSPHHEKLFF. Written as DNA, the CDR3 is TGTGCCAGCAGCCGAAGTCCCCACCATGAAAAACTGTTTTTT.

To note about this clonotype: Germline and junction disagree at one end, which may indicate a read error. This chain links TRBV7-2 with TRBJ2-1; 10 bases fit TRBD2. The CDR3 is 12 residues long. CDR1 and CDR2 (germline): SGHTA, FQGNSA. CDR3 sequence reads: CASSLALAGVLF. In DNA, the CDR3 is TGTGCCAGCAGCTTAGCGCTAGCGGGAGTCCTCTTC.

This clonotype was seen at least ten times. V gene TRBV12-3 or TRBV12-4 combines with J gene TRBJ2-7, with 7 bases aligning to TRBD1. The CDR3 consists of 16 residues. V was pared by 5 bases and J by 2 bases, with 12 bases of the junction left unmatched. This CDR3 reads CASSGARDSLTYEQYF. CDR3 nucleotide sequence: TGTGCCAGCAGTGGCGCCCGGGACAGCTTGACCTACGAGCAGTACTTC.

This chain joins TRBV3-1 and TRBJ2-2; 7 nucleotides match TRBD2. This CDR3 is 16 amino acids long. The V gene end was trimmed by 6 bases and the J gene end by 7 bases; junction bases not matched to a gene: 14. The germline V gene has CDR1 LGHDT and CDR2 YNNKEL (reference sequence). CDR3 in amino acids: CASSWWASGRDGELFF. CDR3 coding DNA: TGTGCCAGCAGTTGGTGGGCTAGCGGACGGGACGGGGAGCTGTTTTTT.

This clonotype was detected a few times. The genes are TRBV7-9 and TRBJ2-1; D is unclear. Germline values: CDR1 SEHNR, CDR2 FQNEAQ (reference sequence). The CDR3 has 11 residues. Trimming took 6 bases from V and 9 from J, leaving 9 bases between them. The CDR3: CASRQISEQFF. The CDR3 bases are TGTGCCAGCAGACAGATCAGTGAGCAGTTCTTC.

The gene calls are TRBV12-3 or TRBV12-4 and TRBJ2-3, with 12 bases fitting TRBD1. After removal of 6 bases from V and 4 bases from J, the junction contained 2 bases not matched to a gene. CDR3 length: 14 amino acids. For the CDR3, the DNA is TGTGCCAGCAGGGGGACAGGGGGCGCAGATACGCAGTATTTT. This translates into CASRGTGGADTQYF.